Listed here are 20 T cell receptor beta chains from one sample, sequenced in a study of preoperative IRX-2 immunotherapy in early breast cancer. Sample treatment: preoperative locoregional IRX-2 cytokine immunotherapy. Assay: immunoSEQ multiplex PCR; the TCRdb copy retains only in-frame clones and omits some. The sample lists roughly 40,000 clones, about 80% occurring once. The source was tumor tissue, collected after IRX-2 immunotherapy. The receptor set was obtained from a human donor with breast cancer.

The chain recombines TRBV29-1 with TRBJ1-1; 11 nucleotides match TRBD1. The CDR3 totals 14 residues. V lost 3 bases, J lost 4 bases, and 4 bases stayed unmatched. In germline, CDR1 is SQVTM, CDR2 ANQGSEA. CDR3 DNA sequence: TGCAGCGTTGAGAGGGACAGGGGGACCACTGAAGCTTTCTTT. Translation: CSVERDRGTTEAFF.

This rearrangement joins TRBV28 to TRBJ1-1, with 10 nucleotides matching TRBD1. V shed 2 bases and J 3 bases; nucleotides not matched to a gene: 6. The CDR3 totals 16 residues. Germline values: CDR1 MDHEN, CDR2 SYDVKM. The chain's CDR3 is CASSLLGTGEDTEAFF. DNA for the CDR3: TGTGCCAGCAGTTTACTTGGGACAGGGGAGGACACTGAAGCTTTCTTT.

This clone has a handful of counts. V usage is TRBV15 and J usage is TRBJ2-7; TRBD1 or TRBD2 may be the D gene (5 bases each). Germline V gives CDR1 LNHNV, CDR2 YYDKDF (reference sequence). This CDR3 region has 15 residues. Between the trimmed V and J ends, which lost 5 bases and 0 bases, there was a span of 14 bases. The chain's CDR3 is CATSLRDASSYEQYF. The CDR3 coding sequence is TGTGCCACCAGCTTACGGGACGCCTCCTCCTACGAGCAGTACTTC.

The chain uses TRBV5-1 and TRBJ2-5, with 12 bases that match TRBD2. The V gene end was trimmed by 3 bases and the J gene end by 4 bases; junction bases not matched to a gene: 10. CDR1 SGHRS and CDR2 YFSETQ come from the germline V gene. CDR3 length: 17 amino acids. For the CDR3, the DNA is TGCGCCAGCAGCTCAACCCCCCTAGCGGGAGGGCGAGAGACCCAGTACTTC. Its translation is CASSSTPLAGGRETQYF.

This sequence joins TRBV28 and TRBJ1-1; D uncertain. Trimming took off 7 bases at V and 2 bases at J, with 11 bases between the two ends. The germline gives CDR1 MDHEN, CDR2 SYDVKM. The CDR3 covers 13 residues. CDR3 sequence reads: CASNLVLNTEAFF. The CDR3 DNA is TGTGCCAGCAATTTGGTTTTAAACACTGAAGCTTTCTTT. Variable domain in full (rest from reference TRBV28 and TRBJ1-1): DVKVTQSSRYLVKRTGEKVFLECVQDMDHENMFWYRQDPGLGLRLIYFSYDVKMKEKGDIPEGYSVSREKKERFSLILESASTNQTSMYLCASNLVLNTEAFFGQGTRLTVV.

The chain has TRBV7-6 and TRBJ2-4; TRBD2 aligns across 7 bases. The CDR3 contains 14 residues. Germline V gives CDR1 SGHVS, CDR2 FNYEAQ. J was trimmed by 7 bases and V by 4 bases; bases with no gene match: 7. The CDR3 reads CASSSRGGVNIQYF. The CDR3, as DNA: TGTGCCAGCAGCTCCCGGGGAGGGGTGAACATTCAGTACTTC.

This clone was found a few times. The gene calls are TRBV7-5 and TRBJ1-3. TRBV7-5 counts as a pseudogene. CDR3 length: 15 residues. CDR3 nucleotide sequence: TGTGCCAGCAGCTCTGACGGAAGCTCTGGAAACACCATATATTTT. It is translated as CASSSDGSSGNTIYF.

The rearrangement uses TRBV7-6 and TRBJ2-1; 11 bases fit TRBD1. The junction had 9 bases not matched to a gene; V was cut back by 5 bases and J by 3 bases. Germline CDR1 and CDR2: SGHVS and FNYEAQ. CDR3 length: 17 amino acids. DNA for the CDR3: TGTGCCAGCAGCAAAAACCCCGGGACAGGGGGCTACAATGAGCAGTTCTTC. This sequence encodes CASSKNPGTGGYNEQFF.

In its sample, this clone was seen a few times. The V call is TRBV11-3, the J call TRBJ2-3; 10 bases map to TRBD2. J gave up 6 bases and V 6 bases, and 6 bases lay outside the gene matches. CDR3 size: 14 residues. Germline-derived CDR1 and CDR2 are SGHNT and YENEEA. Here the CDR3 reads CASRPAGGSDTQYF. The CDR3 nucleotides are TGTGCCAGCAGACCAGCGGGAGGGAGCGATACGCAGTATTTT.

V is TRBV12-5 and J is TRBJ1-2; the match to TRBD1 covers 7 bases. The V gene's germline CDR1 is LGHNT and CDR2 FRNRAP. J lost 2 bases, V lost 7 bases, and 16 bases had no gene match. The CDR3 runs to 17 residues. CDR3 region: CASAYPPGTEKNYGYTF. CDR3 coding DNA: TGTGCTAGTGCCTATCCCCCCGGGACAGAAAAAAACTATGGCTACACCTTC. Full variable domain (remainder filled in from reference TRBV12-5 and TRBJ1-2): DARVTQTPRHKVTEMGQEVTMRCQPILGHNTVFWYRQTMMQGLELLAYFRNRAPLDDSGMPKDRFSAEMPDATLATLKIQPSEPRDSAVYFCASAYPPGTEKNYGYTFGSGTRLTVV.

The chain is built from TRBV18 and TRBJ1-1, with 8 bases that match TRBD1. Unmatched junction bases numbered 10, after V lost 2 bases and J lost 11 bases. CDR1 is KGHSH and CDR2 is LQKENI in the germline V gene. This CDR3 is built from 14 residues. CDR3 sequence: CASSPAGGGEFAFF. The CDR3, as DNA: TGTGCCAGCTCACCAGCAGGGGGCGGGGAATTTGCTTTCTTT.

This chain links TRBV19 with TRBJ1-5; D gene unclear. Looked up from germline, CDR1 is LNHDA and CDR2 is SQIVND (reference sequence). The CDR3 is made up of 15 amino acids. Trimming removed 7 bases at V and 1 base at J, with 14 bases between. The DNA of the CDR3 is TGTGCCAGTATGTTGTCATCCGGCAGCAATCAGCCCCAGCATTTT. Encoded protein: CASMLSSGSNQPQHF.

Only one count was recorded for this clone. The gene calls are TRBV18 and TRBJ1-2; D remains ambiguous. The CDR3 spans 16 residues. The germline V gene encodes CDR1 KGHSH and CDR2 LQKENI. V lost 5 bases and J lost 4, with 20 bases in between. This CDR3 is CASSTLEGQKTYGYTF. The CDR3 DNA follows: TGTGCCAGCTCAACCCTCGAGGGTCAGAAGACCTATGGCTACACCTTC.

The table lists this clone with a few counts. This chain links TRBV11-3 with TRBJ2-5, with 10 bases matching TRBD1. This CDR3 spans 15 amino acids. CDR1 SGHNT and CDR2 YENEEA come from the germline V gene. The trim removed 3 bases at V and 2 bases at J, leaving 3 bases unmatched. The CDR3 spells CASSLMDRGQETQYF. Here the CDR3 DNA reads TGTGCCAGCAGCTTGATGGACAGGGGGCAAGAGACCCAGTACTTC.

This clone showed up just once. The chain is built from TRBV6-8 and TRBJ2-4; tentative D call: TRBD2 (5 bases). The CDR3 totals 17 residues. Germline-derived CDR1 and CDR2 are MNHGY and SAAAGT. V lost 5 bases to trimming and J lost 1 base, with 18 bases between them. CDR3 sequence reads: CASSPWKPGRAKNIQYF. The CDR3, as DNA: TGTGCCAGCAGTCCCTGGAAGCCGGGAAGGGCCAAAAACATTCAGTACTTC.

CDR3 in amino acids: CASSRKGTEVEKLFF. The CDR3 nucleotides are TGTGCCAGCAGCCGAAAGGGGACAGAAGTGGAAAAACTGTTTTTT. The rearrangement links TRBV14 to TRBJ1-4; 7 bases agree with TRBD1. This CDR3 is built from 15 residues. Trimming took 4 bases from V and 8 from J; bases not matched to a gene: 10. Germline V lookup: CDR1 SGHDN, CDR2 FVKESK.

The V gene is TRBV19, the J gene TRBJ2-1; D is unresolved. Germline V gene lookup returns CDR1 LNHDA and CDR2 SQIVND (reference sequence). The V end was cut by 5 bases, the J end by 8 bases, with 16 bases between. The CDR3 is 14 residues long. CDR3 residues: CASSPNGRSDEQFF. Written as DNA, the CDR3 is TGTGCCAGTAGTCCAAACGGTAGGTCTGATGAGCAGTTCTTC.

The chain has TRBV10-2 and TRBJ2-2, with D possibly being TRBD1 or TRBD2 (5 bases each). Trimming left V 3 bases short and J 5 bases short, with 10 bases between. This CDR3 is 14 amino acids long. Germline CDR1 and CDR2: WSHSY and SAAADI. The CDR3 sequence: CASSDPWGTGELFF. The CDR3 DNA follows: TGCGCCAGCAGTGACCCCTGGGGGACCGGGGAGCTGTTTTTT.

The rearrangement joins TRBV18 to TRBJ2-7, with D perhaps TRBD1 (5 bases). Germline CDR1 and CDR2: KGHSH and LQKENI. This CDR3 has 17 residues. V lost 2 bases, J lost 3 bases, and 20 bases lay in between. The CDR3 sequence is CASSPAVGAEAGYEQYF. CDR3 DNA sequence: TGTGCCAGCTCACCAGCGGTAGGGGCAGAAGCTGGCTACGAGCAGTACTTC.

This clone was seen a few times. The rearrangement joins TRBV11-3 to TRBJ1-2; D is perhaps TRBD1 (5 bases). The germline V gene has CDR1 SGHNT and CDR2 YENEEA. Trimming pared 6 bases from V and 8 bases from J, leaving 22 bases between. There are 15 residues in the CDR3. The CDR3 coding sequence is TGTGCCAGCAGATTCCCGGGGAAAGGGGCGAGAGGCTACACCTTC. Its translation is CASRFPGKGARGYTF.